Listed below are T cell receptor beta chains from one sample, sequenced in a study of T cells in Graves' hyperthyroidism and ophthalmopathy. TCRdb re-called the multiplex PCR reads with MiXCR, one entry per CDR3 protein. The sample holds around 700,000 distinct CDR3 sequences, approximately 18% seen once. What was sequenced was blood. These receptors originate from a woman between 50 and 59 years old with Graves' hyperthyroidism that later progressed to Graves' ophthalmopathy. Both conserved end residues are part of each CDR3. The order of the fields is clone size, D gene, J gene, V gene, CDR3 protein, CDR3 DNA. A D gene is named only where the DNA matches it firmly. Clone size is not always given. Where it is, it says once, few, many or a class for expanded clones.

abundance: .
d_gene: .
j_gene: TRBJ2-1
v_gene: TRBV19
CDR3aa: CASGSGNEQFF
CDR3nt: TGTGCCAGTGGCAGCGGTAATGAACAGTTCTTC

abundance: many
d_gene: .
j_gene: TRBJ2-3
v_gene: TRBV3-1
CDR3aa: CASREIPGRRTDTQYF
CDR3nt: TGTGCCAGCAGAGAGATACCGGGACGCCGCACAGATACGCAGTATTTT

abundance: many
d_gene: .
j_gene: TRBJ2-1
v_gene: TRBV3-1
CDR3aa: CASSQDVGDWNEQFF
CDR3nt: TGTGCCAGCAGCCAAGACGTCGGGGATTGGAATGAGCAGTTCTTC

abundance: .
d_gene: .
j_gene: TRBJ1-2
v_gene: TRBV24-1
CDR3aa: CATSPALGNYGYTF
CDR3nt: TGTGCCACCAGTCCTGCATTAGGGAACTATGGCTACACCTTC

abundance: few
d_gene: .
j_gene: TRBJ1-1
v_gene: TRBV20-1
CDR3aa: CSARVGGTRDTEAFF
CDR3nt: TGCAGTGCTAGAGTCGGTGGCACGAGGGACACTGAAGCTTTCTTT

abundance: .
d_gene: TRBD2
j_gene: TRBJ2-5
v_gene: TRBV18
CDR3aa: CASSPGTSGSQETQYF
CDR3nt: TGTGCCAGCTCACCAGGGACTAGCGGGAGCCAAGAGACCCAGTACTTC

abundance: .
d_gene: .
j_gene: TRBJ2-5
v_gene: TRBV14
CDR3aa: CASSQELDF
CDR3nt: TGTGCCAGCAGCCAAGAATTGGACTTC

abundance: few
d_gene: .
j_gene: TRBJ1-1
v_gene: TRBV27
CDR3aa: CASSLKGTRNTEAFF
CDR3nt: TGTGCCAGCAGTTTAAAGGGGACCCGGAACACTGAAGCTTTCTTT

abundance: many
d_gene: .
j_gene: TRBJ1-1
v_gene: TRBV12-3/TRBV12-4
CDR3aa: CASSLDRDKMNTEAFF
CDR3nt: TGTGCCAGCAGTTTAGACAGGGACAAGATGAACACTGAAGCTTTCTTT

abundance: .
d_gene: .
j_gene: TRBJ1-4
v_gene: TRBV4-1
CDR3aa: CASSQTETTNEKLFF
CDR3nt: TGCGCCAGCAGCCAGACGGAGACAACTAATGAAAAACTGTTTTTT

abundance: once
d_gene: .
j_gene: TRBJ1-1
v_gene: TRBV5-6
CDR3aa: CATENLRAVNTEAFF
CDR3nt: TGTGCCACCGAGAATCTACGGGCGGTGAACACTGAAGCTTTCTTT

abundance: .
d_gene: .
j_gene: TRBJ1-3
v_gene: TRBV25-1
CDR3aa: CASLEKGGNTIYF
CDR3nt: TGTGCCAGCCTTGAGAAGGGTGGAAACACCATATATTTT

abundance: .
d_gene: .
j_gene: TRBJ2-2
v_gene: TRBV7-3
CDR3aa: CASSLGGVGTGELFF
CDR3nt: TGTGCCAGCAGCTTAGGGGGCGTAGGGACCGGGGAGCTGTTTTTT

abundance: .
d_gene: TRBD1
j_gene: TRBJ2-7
v_gene: TRBV11-2
CDR3aa: CASSLVGGRTYEQYF
CDR3nt: TGTGCCAGCAGCTTAGTAGGGGGCCGCACCTACGAGCAGTACTTC

abundance: many
d_gene: .
j_gene: TRBJ1-1
v_gene: TRBV13
CDR3aa: CASSAGRTNPNTEAFF
CDR3nt: TGTGCCAGCAGCGCAGGTAGGACAAACCCGAACACTGAAGCTTTCTTT